The clone carrying this T cell receptor (beta chain) was observed at least ten times. The antigen remains unidentified. The sample belongs to a study of read filtering for tumor transcriptome and immune sequencing. Across the study: Among patients, approximately 17 were male and more than 13 female, aged about 45 to 85 (mean around 66). Whole-study results and caveats: Single-read clonotypes: about 81.9% of IR-seq clonotypes (around 3.5% of reads), about 75% of RNA-seq clonotypes (roughly 45% of reads).

Germline V gene data show CDR1 as SGHVS and CDR2 as FNYEAQ. Deletions cut 1 base from V and 8 bases from J, with 12 bases between. CDR3 length equals 14 residues. From roughly 400 ng of RNA, a library with molecular barcoded alpha/delta and beta/gamma adaptors was made. MiXCR was run by TCRdb on the reads, yielding one entry per CDR3 protein. The table has around 130,000 distinct CDR3 sequences, 10% to 15% seen once. The chain has TRBV7-6 and TRBJ2-1; D unresolved. This sequence originates from a donor aged 40 or older with multiple myeloma. Sequences were obtained from a population of CD138-negative cells sorted from bone marrow. The CDR3 protein is CASSLEDSGHEQFF. The CDR3, as DNA: TGTGCCAGCAGCTTAGAGGATTCAGGCCATGAGCAGTTCTTC.